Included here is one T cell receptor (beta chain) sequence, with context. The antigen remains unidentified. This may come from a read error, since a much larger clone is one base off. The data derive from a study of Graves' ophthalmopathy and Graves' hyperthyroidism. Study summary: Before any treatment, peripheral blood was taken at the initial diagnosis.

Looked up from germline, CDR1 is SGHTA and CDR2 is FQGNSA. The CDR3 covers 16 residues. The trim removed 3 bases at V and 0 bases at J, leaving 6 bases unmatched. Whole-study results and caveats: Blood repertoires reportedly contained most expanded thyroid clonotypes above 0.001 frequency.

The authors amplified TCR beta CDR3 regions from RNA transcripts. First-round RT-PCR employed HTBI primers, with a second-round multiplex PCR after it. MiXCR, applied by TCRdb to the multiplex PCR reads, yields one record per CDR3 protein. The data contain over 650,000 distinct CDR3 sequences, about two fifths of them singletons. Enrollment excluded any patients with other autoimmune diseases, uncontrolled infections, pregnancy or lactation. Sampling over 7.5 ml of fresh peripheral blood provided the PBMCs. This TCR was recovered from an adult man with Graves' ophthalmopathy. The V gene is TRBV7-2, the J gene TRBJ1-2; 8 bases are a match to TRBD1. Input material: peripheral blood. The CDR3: CASSLGTGPTNYGYTF. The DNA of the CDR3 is TGTGCCAGCAGCTTGGGGACAGGACCGACTAACTATGGCTACACCTTC. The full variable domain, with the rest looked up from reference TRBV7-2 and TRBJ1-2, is GAGVSQSPSNKVTEKGKDVELRCDPISGHTALYWYRQSLGQGLEFLIYFQGNSAPDKSGLPSDRFSAERTGGSVSTLTIQRTQQEDSAVYLCASSLGTGPTNYGYTFGSGTRLTVV.